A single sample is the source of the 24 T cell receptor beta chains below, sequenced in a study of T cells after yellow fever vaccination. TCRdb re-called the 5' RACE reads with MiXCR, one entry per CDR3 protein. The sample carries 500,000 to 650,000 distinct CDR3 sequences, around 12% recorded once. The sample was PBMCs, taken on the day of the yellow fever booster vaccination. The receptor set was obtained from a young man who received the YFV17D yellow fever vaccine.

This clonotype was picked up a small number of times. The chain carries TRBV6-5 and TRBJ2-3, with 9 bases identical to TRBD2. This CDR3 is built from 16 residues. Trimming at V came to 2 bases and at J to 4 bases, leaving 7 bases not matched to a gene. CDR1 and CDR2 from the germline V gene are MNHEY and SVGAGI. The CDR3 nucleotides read TGTGCCAGCAGTTACGAGGGACTAGCTGACCCAGATACGCAGTATTTT. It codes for CASSYEGLADPDTQYF.

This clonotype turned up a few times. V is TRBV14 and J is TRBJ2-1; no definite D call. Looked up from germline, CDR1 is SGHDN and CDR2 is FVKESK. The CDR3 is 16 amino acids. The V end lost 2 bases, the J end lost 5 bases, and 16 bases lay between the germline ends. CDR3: CASSQNLNRAHNEQFF. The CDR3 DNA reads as TGTGCCAGCAGCCAAAACCTCAATAGGGCTCACAATGAGCAGTTCTTC.

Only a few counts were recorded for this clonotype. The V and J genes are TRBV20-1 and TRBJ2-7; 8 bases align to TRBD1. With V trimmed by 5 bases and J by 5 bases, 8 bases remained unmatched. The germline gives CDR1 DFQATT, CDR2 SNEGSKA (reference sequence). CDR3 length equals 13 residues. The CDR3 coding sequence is TGCAGTGCTGACCGGGACAGGCCCAACGAGCAGTACTTC. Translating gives CSADRDRPNEQYF.

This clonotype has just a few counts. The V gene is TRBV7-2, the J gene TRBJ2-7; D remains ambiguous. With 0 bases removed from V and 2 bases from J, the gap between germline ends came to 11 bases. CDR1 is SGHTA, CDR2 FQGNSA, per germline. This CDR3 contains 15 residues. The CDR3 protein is CASSLAQVLAYEQYF. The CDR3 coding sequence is TGTGCCAGCAGCTTAGCGCAGGTACTCGCCTACGAGCAGTACTTC.

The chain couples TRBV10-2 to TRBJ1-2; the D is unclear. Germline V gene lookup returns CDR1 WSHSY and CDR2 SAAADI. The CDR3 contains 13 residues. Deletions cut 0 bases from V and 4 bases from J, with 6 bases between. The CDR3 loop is CASSESQPYGYTF. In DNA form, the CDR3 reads TGCGCCAGCAGTGAGTCGCAGCCCTATGGCTACACCTTC.

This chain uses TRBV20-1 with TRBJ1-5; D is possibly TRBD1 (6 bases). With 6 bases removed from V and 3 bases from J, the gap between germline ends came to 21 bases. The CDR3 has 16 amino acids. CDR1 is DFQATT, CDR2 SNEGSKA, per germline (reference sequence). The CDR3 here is CSATSGAGRSNQPQHF. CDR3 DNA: TGCAGTGCAACGTCAGGGGCCGGGCGGTCCAATCAGCCCCAGCATTTT.

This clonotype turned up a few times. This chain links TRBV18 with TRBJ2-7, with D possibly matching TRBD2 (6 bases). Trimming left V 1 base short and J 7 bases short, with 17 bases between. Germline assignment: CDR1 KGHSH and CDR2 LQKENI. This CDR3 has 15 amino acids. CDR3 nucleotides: TGTGCCAGCTCACCACGGGACGGGAGTAGGGAAGAGCAGTACTTC. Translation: CASSPRDGSREEQYF.

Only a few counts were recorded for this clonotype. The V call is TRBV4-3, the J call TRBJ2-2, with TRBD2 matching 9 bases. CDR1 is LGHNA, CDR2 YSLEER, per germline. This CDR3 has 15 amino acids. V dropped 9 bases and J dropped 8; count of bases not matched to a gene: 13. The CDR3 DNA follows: TGCGCCAGTCGGCCCCATGTAGCGGGAGCGGGGGAGCTGTTTTTT. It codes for CASRPHVAGAGELFF.

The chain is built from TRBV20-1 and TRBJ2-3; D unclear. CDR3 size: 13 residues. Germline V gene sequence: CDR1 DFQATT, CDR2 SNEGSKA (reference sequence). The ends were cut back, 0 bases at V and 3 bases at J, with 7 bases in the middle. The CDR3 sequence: CSARDGITDTQYF. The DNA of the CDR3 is TGCAGTGCTAGAGATGGCATAACAGATACGCAGTATTTT.

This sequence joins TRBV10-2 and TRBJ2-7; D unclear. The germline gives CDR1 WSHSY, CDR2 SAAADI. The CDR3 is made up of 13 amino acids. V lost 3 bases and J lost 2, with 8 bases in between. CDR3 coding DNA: TGCGCCAGCAGTGATCCACAGCCCTACGAGCAGTACTTC. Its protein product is CASSDPQPYEQYF.

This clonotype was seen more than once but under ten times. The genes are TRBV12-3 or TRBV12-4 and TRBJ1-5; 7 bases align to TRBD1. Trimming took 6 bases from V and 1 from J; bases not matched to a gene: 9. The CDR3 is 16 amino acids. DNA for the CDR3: TGTGCCAGCAGATCCTACAGGGGAATGAGCAATCAGCCCCAGCATTTT. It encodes CASRSYRGMSNQPQHF.

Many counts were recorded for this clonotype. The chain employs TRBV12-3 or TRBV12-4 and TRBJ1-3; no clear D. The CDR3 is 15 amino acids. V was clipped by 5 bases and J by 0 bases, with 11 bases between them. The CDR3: CASSPDLLSGNTIYF. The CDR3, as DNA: TGTGCCAGCAGTCCGGACTTACTCTCTGGAAACACCATATATTTT.

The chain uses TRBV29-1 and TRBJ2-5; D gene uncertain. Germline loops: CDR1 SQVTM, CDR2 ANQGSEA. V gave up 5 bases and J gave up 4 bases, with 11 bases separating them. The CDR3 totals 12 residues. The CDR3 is CSVPAVAETQYF. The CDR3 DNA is TGCAGCGTTCCAGCCGTAGCAGAGACCCAGTACTTC.

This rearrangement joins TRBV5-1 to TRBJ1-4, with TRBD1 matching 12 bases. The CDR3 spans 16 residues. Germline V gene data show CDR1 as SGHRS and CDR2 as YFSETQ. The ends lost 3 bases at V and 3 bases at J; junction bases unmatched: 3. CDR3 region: CASSWGTGGPNEKLFF. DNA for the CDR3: TGCGCCAGCAGCTGGGGGACAGGGGGCCCTAATGAAAAACTGTTTTTT.

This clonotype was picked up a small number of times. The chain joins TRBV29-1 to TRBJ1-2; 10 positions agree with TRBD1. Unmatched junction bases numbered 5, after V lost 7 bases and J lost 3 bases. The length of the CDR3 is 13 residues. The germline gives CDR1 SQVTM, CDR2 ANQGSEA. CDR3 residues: CSARQGADYGYTF. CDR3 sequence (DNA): TGCAGCGCTCGACAGGGGGCCGACTATGGCTACACCTTC.

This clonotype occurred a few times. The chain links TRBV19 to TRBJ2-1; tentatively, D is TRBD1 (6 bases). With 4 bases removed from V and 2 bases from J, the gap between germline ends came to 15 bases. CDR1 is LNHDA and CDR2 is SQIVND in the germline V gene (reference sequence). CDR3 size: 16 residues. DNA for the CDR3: TGTGCCAGTAGTACTCAAGGACAGATGGCCTACAATGAGCAGTTCTTC. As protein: CASSTQGQMAYNEQFF.

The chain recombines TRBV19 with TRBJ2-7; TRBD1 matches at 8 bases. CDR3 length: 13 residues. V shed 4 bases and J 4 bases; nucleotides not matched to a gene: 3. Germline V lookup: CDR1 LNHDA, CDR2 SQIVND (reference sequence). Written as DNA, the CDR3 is TGTGCCAGTAGTAGACGACAGGGGTACGAGCAGTACTTC. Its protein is CASSRRQGYEQYF.

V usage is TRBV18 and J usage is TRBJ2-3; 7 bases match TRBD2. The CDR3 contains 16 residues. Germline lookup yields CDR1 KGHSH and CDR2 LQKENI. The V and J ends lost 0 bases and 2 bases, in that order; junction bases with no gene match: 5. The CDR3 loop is CASSPPRLADTDTQYF. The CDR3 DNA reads TGTGCCAGCTCACCACCGAGGCTAGCGGACACAGATACGCAGTATTTT.

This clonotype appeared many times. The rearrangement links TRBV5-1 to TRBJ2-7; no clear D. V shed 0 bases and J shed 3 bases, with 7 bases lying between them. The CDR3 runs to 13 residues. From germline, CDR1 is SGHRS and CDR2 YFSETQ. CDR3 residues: CASSLGVGYEQYF. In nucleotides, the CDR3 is TGCGCCAGCAGCTTGGGAGTGGGCTACGAGCAGTACTTC.

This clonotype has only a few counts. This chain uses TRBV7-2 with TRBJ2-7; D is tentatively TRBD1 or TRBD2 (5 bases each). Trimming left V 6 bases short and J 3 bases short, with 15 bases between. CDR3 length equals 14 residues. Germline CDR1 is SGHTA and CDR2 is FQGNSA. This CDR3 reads CASSFRDGIYEQYF. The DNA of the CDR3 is TGTGCCAGCAGTTTCCGGGACGGTATCTACGAGCAGTACTTC.

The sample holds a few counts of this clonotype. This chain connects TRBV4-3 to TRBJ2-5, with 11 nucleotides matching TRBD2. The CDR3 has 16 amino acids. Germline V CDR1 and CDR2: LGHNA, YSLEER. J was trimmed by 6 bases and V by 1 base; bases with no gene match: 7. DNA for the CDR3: TGCGCCAGCAGCCAAGTTCTAGCGGGAGGTGGGCAGACCCAGTACTTC. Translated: CASSQVLAGGGQTQYF.

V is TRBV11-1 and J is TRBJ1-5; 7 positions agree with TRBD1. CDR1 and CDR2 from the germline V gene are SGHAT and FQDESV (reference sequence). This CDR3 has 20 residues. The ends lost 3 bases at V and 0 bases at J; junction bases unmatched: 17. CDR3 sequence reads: CASSFSSETGRVYSNQPQHF. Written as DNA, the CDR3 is TGTGCCAGCAGCTTCAGCTCCGAGACAGGGCGAGTTTATAGCAATCAGCCCCAGCATTTT.

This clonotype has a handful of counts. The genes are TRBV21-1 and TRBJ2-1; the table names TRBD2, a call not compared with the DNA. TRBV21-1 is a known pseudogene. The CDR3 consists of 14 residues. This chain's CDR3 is CASSKPWVAGEVFF. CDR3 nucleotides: TGTGCCAGCAGCAAGCCCTGGGTAGCGGGAGAGGTGTTCTTC.

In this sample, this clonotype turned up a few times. The chain's CDR3 is CSARDGTGGTGELFF. DNA of the CDR3: TGCAGTGCTAGAGACGGGACAGGGGGCACCGGGGAGCTGTTTTTT. This chain uses TRBV20-1 with TRBJ2-2; 11 bases agree with TRBD1. The V segment lost 0 bases and the J segment 4 bases; nucleotides outside the gene matches: 1. The CDR3 sequence is 15 residues long. Germline loops: CDR1 DFQATT, CDR2 SNEGSKA (reference sequence).